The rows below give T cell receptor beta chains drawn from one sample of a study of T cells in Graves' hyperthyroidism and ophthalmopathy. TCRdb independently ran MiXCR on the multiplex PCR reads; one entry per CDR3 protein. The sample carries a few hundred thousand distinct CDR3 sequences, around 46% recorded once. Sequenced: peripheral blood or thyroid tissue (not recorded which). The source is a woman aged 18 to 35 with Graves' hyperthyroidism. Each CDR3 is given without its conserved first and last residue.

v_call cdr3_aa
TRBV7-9 ASSLYNSNSPLH
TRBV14 ASSGLSFTPGEEEKLF
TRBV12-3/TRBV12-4 ASSWVTAITDTQY
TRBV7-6 ASSRGDKGGNTIY
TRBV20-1 SARTGPGQPTEAF
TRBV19 ASSPGLFNTEAF
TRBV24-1 ATLRGNTEAF
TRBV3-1 ASSPWTGLSNTEAF
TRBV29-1 SVNLSGNTIY
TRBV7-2 AWRPGPNQPQH
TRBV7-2 ASSPNERNQY
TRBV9 ASSCHYCRDTIQETQY
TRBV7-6 ASSPDKTYEQY
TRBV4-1 ASSQPPKGTGIYEQY
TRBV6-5 ASSYSARQNSNQPQH
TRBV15 ATSRDYGGAGYT
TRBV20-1 SAPAGGGYT
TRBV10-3 AISEPSGRLSYEQF
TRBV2 ASRHRNTEAF
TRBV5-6 ASSYREATNEKLF
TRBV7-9 ASSLGGLAY
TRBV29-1 SILGGRRADTQY
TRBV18 ASALNTYGYT
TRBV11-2 ASSLVDPEFYNEQF
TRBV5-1 ASSPHPSNYGYT
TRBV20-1 SASSIRGYGYT
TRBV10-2 ASMALTHQPQH
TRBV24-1 ATSQGRADTQY
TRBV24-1 ATSDLSGLNQPQH
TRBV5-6 ASSKLAATDTQY
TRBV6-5 ASSWDGATPLH
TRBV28 ASRSTGVLQPQH
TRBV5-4 ASSPRTSAYEQY
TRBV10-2 ASSESTGVDEKLF
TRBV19 ASSPSPLKQGPDGYT
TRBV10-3 AIKNSPRTEAF
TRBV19 ASSWTKRDTEAF
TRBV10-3 AISGDRGEETQY
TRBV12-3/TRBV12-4 ASSPPGGSHYEQY
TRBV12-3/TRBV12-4 ASSLAATSGYEQY
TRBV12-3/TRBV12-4 ASSRFTGGIYGYT
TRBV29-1 SQATGAATYEQY
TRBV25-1 ASSEFGSRADTQY
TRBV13 ASSYETEGHGYT
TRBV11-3 ASSLGVKGRTEAF
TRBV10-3 AISSMGDEQY
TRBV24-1 ATRSQGGQETQY
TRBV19 ASSFGHIQETQY
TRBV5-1 ASSQGAQNYGYT
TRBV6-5 ASSPGVAGGVSYEQY